This is a list of T cell receptor beta chains from one sample in a study of CD4 T cells in relation to SARS-CoV-2 and coronaviruses. TCRdb's copy holds only in-frame clones and misses some; the assay was immunoSEQ multiplex PCR. The sample shows fewer than 45,000 clones, approximately 84% of them seen only once. Their specific antigens are unknown. The specimen was naive CD4+ T cells from PBMCs, cultured in vitro. The source is an adult with COVID-19. CDR3s include the opening cysteine and the closing phenylalanine or tryptophan. The D gene is left open where the match is weak. For some rows the clone size is stated as once, few or many, or as a class when expanded; others skip it.

j_gene: TRBJ2-5; abundance: -; d_gene: TRBD1; v_gene: TRBV5-1; CDR3nt: TGCGCCAGCAGCGACGGACAGGGCGAGACCCAGTACTTC; CDR3aa: CASSDGQGETQYF
j_gene: TRBJ2-1; abundance: -; d_gene: TRBD1; v_gene: TRBV3-1/TRBV3-2; CDR3nt: TGTGCCAGCAGCCAGGAGGACAGGTCCTACAATGAGCAGTTCTTC; CDR3aa: CASSQEDRSYNEQFF
j_gene: TRBJ2-3; abundance: -; d_gene: -; v_gene: TRBV7-9; CDR3nt: TGTGCCAGCTGCCGAATTAGAGGCCCTTCCACAGATACGCAGTATTTT; CDR3aa: CASCRIRGPSTDTQYF
j_gene: TRBJ2-1; abundance: -; d_gene: -; v_gene: TRBV19; CDR3nt: TGTGCCAGTAGTATAACTCCGGGACAAAGAGCATATGAGCAGTTCTTC; CDR3aa: CASSITPGQRAYEQFF
j_gene: TRBJ1-1; abundance: -; d_gene: -; v_gene: TRBV28; CDR3nt: TGTGCCAGCAGACAAGGGGTCACTGAAGCTTTCTTT; CDR3aa: CASRQGVTEAFF
j_gene: TRBJ2-7; abundance: -; d_gene: TRBD2; v_gene: TRBV18; CDR3nt: TGTGCCAGCTCACCCCTCCCGGATAGCGGGAGTCACGAGCAGTACTTC; CDR3aa: CASSPLPDSGSHEQYF
j_gene: TRBJ2-1; abundance: -; d_gene: TRBD2; v_gene: TRBV6-5; CDR3nt: TGTGCCAGCAGACCGGGACTACTGAATGAGCAGTTCTTC; CDR3aa: CASRPGLLNEQFF
j_gene: TRBJ1-5; abundance: -; d_gene: TRBD1; v_gene: TRBV6-5; CDR3nt: TGTGCCAGCAGTTACTCTTACAGGGGATCTCAGCCCCAGCATTTT; CDR3aa: CASSYSYRGSQPQHF
j_gene: TRBJ2-7; abundance: -; d_gene: -; v_gene: TRBV20-1; CDR3nt: TGCAGTGCTAGTCGTGGGCCCCACGGGGAGCAGTACTTC; CDR3aa: CSASRGPHGEQYF
j_gene: TRBJ2-7; abundance: -; d_gene: -; v_gene: TRBV7-9; CDR3nt: TGTGCCAGCAACGCCGGGACGGGGACCTACGAGCAGTACTTC; CDR3aa: CASNAGTGTYEQYF
j_gene: TRBJ2-3; abundance: -; d_gene: TRBD2; v_gene: TRBV7-2; CDR3nt: TGTGCCAGCAGGTACGGGGGGAGCACAGATACGCAGTATTTT; CDR3aa: CASRYGGSTDTQYF
j_gene: TRBJ2-1; abundance: -; d_gene: TRBD2; v_gene: TRBV5-1; CDR3nt: TGCGCCAGCAACCTCCACCCTAGCGGGAGTAGGAATGAGCAGTTCTTC; CDR3aa: CASNLHPSGSRNEQFF
j_gene: TRBJ2-5; abundance: once; d_gene: TRBD2; v_gene: TRBV7-2; CDR3nt: TGTGCCAGCAGCTCACAAATAGCGGGAGGGCAAGAGACCCAGTACTTC; CDR3aa: CASSSQIAGGQETQYF